The 29 T cell receptor beta chains presented below share a single source sample, sequenced in a study of T cell changes during pregnancy in multiple sclerosis. TCRdb keeps only in-frame clones here, not all; method: immunoSEQ multiplex PCR. Here the sample spans more than 30,000 clones, 90% being singletons. Sequences were derived from CD4+ T cells from peripheral blood mononuclear cells, sampled in the third trimester of pregnancy. Every receptor here comes from a female donor in good health, enrolled as a control in a pregnancy study.

The chain employs TRBV7-9 and TRBJ1-3; D is ambiguous. The CDR3 has 14 amino acids. The germline V and J ends were trimmed by 1 base and 4 bases, with 8 bases remaining between them. Germline V gives CDR1 SEHNR, CDR2 FQNEAQ (reference sequence). The CDR3, as DNA: TGTGCCAGCAGCTTAGTCATCGGGGGAAACACCATATATTTT. It is translated as CASSLVIGGNTIYF.

On this clone itself: One junction end does not reproduce the germline sequence, and a read error may be involved. The chain has TRBV18 and TRBJ2-1; D call uncertain. Germline loops: CDR1 KGHSH, CDR2 LQKENI. The CDR3 length is 15 residues. DNA for the CDR3: TGTGCCAGCTCTCCACCGTCTCCGGGTTACAATGAGCAGTTCTTC. It specifies CASSPPSPGYNEQFF. Variable domain in full (rest from reference TRBV18 and TRBJ2-1): NAGVMQNPRHLVRRRGQEARLRCSPMKGHSHVYWYRQLPEEGLKFMVYLQKENIIDESGMPKERFSAEFPKEGPSILRIQQVVRGDSAAYFCASSPPSPGYNEQFFGPGTRLTVL.

The genes are TRBV5-4 and TRBJ2-1; D perhaps matches TRBD2 (6 bases). The germline CDR1 and CDR2 sequences are SGHNT and YYREEE (reference sequence). V gave up 3 bases and J gave up 5 bases, with 12 bases separating them. The CDR3 has 14 residues. CDR3 nucleotides: TGTGCCAGCAGCTGGGATAGCGGAAACAATGAGCAGTTCTTC. It codes for CASSWDSGNNEQFF.

This clone was observed a few times. V gene TRBV27 combines with J gene TRBJ1-1, with D tentatively TRBD1 (6 bases). This CDR3 region has 14 residues. The V end lost 2 bases, the J end lost 0 bases, and 7 bases lay between the germline ends. CDR1 and CDR2 from the germline V gene are MNHEY and SMNVEV (reference sequence). The CDR3 bases are TGTGCCAGCAGTTTAGGACAGATGAACACTGAAGCTTTCTTT. Translated: CASSLGQMNTEAFF.

The genes are TRBV12-5 and TRBJ2-1; TRBD2 aligns across 12 bases. V lost 5 bases, J lost 3 bases, and 2 bases stayed unmatched. The CDR3 sequence is 15 residues long. Per the germline V gene, CDR1 is LGHNT and CDR2 is FRNRAP. In DNA, the CDR3 is TGTGCTAGTGGTAGGGGACTAGCGGGCTACAATGAGCAGTTCTTC. Its protein is CASGRGLAGYNEQFF.

This sequence joins TRBV6-6 and TRBJ1-2; D perhaps matches TRBD1 (5 bases). The V gene's germline CDR1 is MNHNY and CDR2 SVGAGI (reference sequence). V shed 8 bases and J shed 6 bases, with 19 bases lying between them. There are 14 residues in the CDR3. The CDR3, as DNA: TGTGCCAGCTCCGCCATCGGGGGGGTAAATGGCTACACCTTC. Translating gives CASSAIGGVNGYTF.

This clone showed up just once. This sequence joins TRBV10-3 and TRBJ2-2, with D possibly TRBD1 on 5 matching bases. This CDR3 has 13 residues. The germline CDR1 and CDR2 sequences are ENHRY and SYGVKD. The ends were cut back, 3 bases at V and 7 bases at J, with 9 bases in the middle. CDR3 in amino acids: CAISEQEIGELFF. CDR3 nucleotide sequence: TGTGCCATCAGTGAACAGGAGATCGGGGAGCTGTTTTTT.

The chain uses TRBV6-5 and TRBJ2-1; tentatively, D is TRBD2 (7 bases). The germline gives CDR1 MNHEY, CDR2 SVGAGI. Trimming took off 2 bases at V and 6 bases at J, with 17 bases between the two ends. CDR3 length: 16 amino acids. CDR3 amino acids: CASSYGGAEASNEQFF. In nucleotides, the CDR3 is TGTGCCAGCAGTTACGGGGGGGCCGAAGCCAGCAATGAGCAGTTCTTC.

The chain links TRBV7-8 to TRBJ2-5; D perhaps matches TRBD2 (6 bases). Deletions cut 5 bases from V and 3 bases from J, with 10 bases between. This CDR3 has 13 amino acids. The germline V gene has CDR1 SGHVS and CDR2 FQNEAQ. The CDR3 region has the DNA TGTGCCAGCAGCCCTCGGGGGAAAGAGACCCAGTACTTC. Its translation: CASSPRGKETQYF.

The chain combines TRBV15 with TRBJ1-2; 7 bases agree with TRBD1. The CDR3 covers 15 residues. With V trimmed by 5 bases and J by 4 bases, 10 bases remained unmatched. Germline loops: CDR1 LNHNV, CDR2 YYDKDF (reference sequence). In nucleotides, the CDR3 is TGTGCCACCAGCGCTAATCGACAGGGCCCCTATGGCTACACCTTC. Translating it yields CATSANRQGPYGYTF.

This chain uses TRBV2 with TRBJ2-1; 7 nucleotides match TRBD1. Unmatched junction bases numbered 11, after V lost 6 bases and J lost 12 bases. The CDR3 extends over 13 amino acids. Germline V CDR1 and CDR2: SNHLY, FYNNEI. The CDR3 nucleotides read TGTGCCAGCAGCATTGTAGGGGGCGATTTGCAGTTCTTC. As protein: CASSIVGGDLQFF.

The genes are TRBV5-1 and TRBJ2-3; D gene ambiguous. This CDR3 contains 12 residues. Trimming removed 4 bases from V and 2 bases from J, with 5 bases in between. Germline values: CDR1 SGHRS, CDR2 YFSETQ. CDR3 nucleotides: TGCGCCAGCAGCCCGGTCACAGATACGCAGTATTTT. Its translation: CASSPVTDTQYF.

The chain employs TRBV7-9 and TRBJ2-2; no reliable D call. Trimming pared 3 bases from V and 5 bases from J, leaving 13 bases between. This CDR3 region has 15 residues. Germline CDR1 reads SEHNR; CDR2 reads FQNEAQ (reference sequence). The CDR3 is CASSFSPARTGELFF. The CDR3, as DNA: TGTGCCAGCAGCTTCAGTCCCGCGAGGACCGGGGAGCTGTTTTTT.

The rearrangement uses TRBV7-9 and TRBJ2-3; 8 bases line up with TRBD2. The CDR3 has 16 amino acids. Germline loops: CDR1 SEHNR, CDR2 FQNEAQ (reference sequence). With V trimmed by 2 bases and J by 2 bases, 6 bases remained unmatched. The CDR3 region is CASSLSGGLSTDTQYF. CDR3 in DNA: TGTGCCAGCAGCTTAAGCGGGGGCCTTTCCACAGATACGCAGTATTTT. Full variable domain (outside the CDR3, taken from reference TRBV7-9 and TRBJ2-3): DTGVSQNPRHKITKRGQNVTFRCDPISEHNRLYWYRQTLGQGPEFLTYFQNEAQLEKSRLLSDRFSAERPKGSFSTLEIQRTEQGDSAMYLCASSLSGGLSTDTQYFGPGTRLTVL.

In its sample, this clone was seen once. The chain recombines TRBV6-5 with TRBJ1-5; D is possibly TRBD1 (5 bases). The ends were cut back, 3 bases at V and 2 bases at J, with 11 bases in the middle. CDR1 is MNHEY, CDR2 SVGAGI, per germline. The CDR3 consists of 15 residues. The DNA of the CDR3 is TGTGCCAGCAGTTATGGGGCAGAGGGCAATCAGCCCCAGCATTTT. It is translated as CASSYGAEGNQPQHF.

This clone is a singleton in its sample. This chain uses TRBV11-2 with TRBJ1-2, with 11 positions matching TRBD1. CDR3 size: 14 residues. Germline CDR1 and CDR2: SGHAT and FQNNGV. V was clipped by 7 bases and J by 4 bases; unmatched bases: 5. The CDR3 spells CASTPDRGPYGYTF. As DNA, the CDR3 is TGTGCCAGCACCCCGGACAGGGGGCCCTATGGCTACACCTTC.

The gene calls are TRBV4-3 and TRBJ1-6, with D uncertain. Looked up from germline, CDR1 is LGHNA and CDR2 is YSLEER. The CDR3 runs 14 residues. With 0 bases removed from V and 9 bases from J, the gap between germline ends came to 9 bases. The CDR3 loop is CASSQEAVSSPLHF. The CDR3 nucleotides are TGCGCCAGCAGCCAAGAGGCAGTCTCTTCACCCCTCCACTTT.

The chain combines TRBV5-1 with TRBJ2-1; D perhaps matches TRBD1 (6 bases). V was shortened by 2 bases and J by 2 bases, with 11 bases between the two germline ends. CDR1 is SGHRS, CDR2 YFSETQ, per germline. The CDR3 sequence is 15 residues long. DNA for the CDR3: TGCGCCAGCAGCTTAAATGGGGGCCCCTACAATGAGCAGTTCTTC. Encoded protein: CASSLNGGPYNEQFF.

This clone was counted once. This chain links TRBV7-9 with TRBJ1-4, with D possibly matching TRBD1 (5 bases). The V end was cut by 3 bases, the J end by 4 bases, with 15 bases between. CDR1 is SEHNR and CDR2 is FQNEAQ in the germline V gene (reference sequence). CDR3 length: 16 residues. In DNA form, the CDR3 reads TGTGCCAGCAGCTTCGGCGACAGACGATTTAATGAAAAACTGTTTTTT. The encoded protein is CASSFGDRRFNEKLFF.

This chain links TRBV2 with TRBJ2-7; 9 bases fit TRBD1. The CDR3 length is 14 residues. Per the germline V gene, CDR1 is SNHLY and CDR2 is FYNNEI. The V segment lost 3 bases and the J segment 5 bases; nucleotides outside the gene matches: 5. CDR3 sequence: CASSDGTGSHEQYF. The CDR3 DNA follows: TGTGCCAGCAGTGATGGGACAGGGTCCCACGAGCAGTACTTC.

The chain combines TRBV11-2 with TRBJ2-7; the match to TRBD1 covers 8 bases. The CDR3 spans 15 residues. V was clipped by 5 bases and J by 0 bases; unmatched bases: 6. In germline, CDR1 is SGHAT, CDR2 FQNNGV. The CDR3 sequence is CASSGIRGPSYEQYF. The CDR3 DNA reads as TGTGCCAGCAGCGGAATCAGGGGGCCCTCCTACGAGCAGTACTTC.

There are a few counts of this clone. The genes are TRBV30 and TRBJ1-1; D remains unclear. Per germline, CDR1 GTSNPN and CDR2 SVGIG (reference sequence). The V and J ends lost 4 bases and 0 bases respectively, with 15 bases between them. The CDR3 has 15 residues. The CDR3 nucleotides read TGTGCCTGGATGAAGGAGAGCAACATGAACACTGAAGCTTTCTTT. Translation gives CAWMKESNMNTEAFF. The variable domain in full, completed from reference TRBV30 and TRBJ1-1, reads SQTIHQWPATLVQPVGSPLSLECTVEGTSNPNLYWYRQAAGRGLQLLFYSVGIGQISSEVPQNLSASRPQDRQFILSSKKLLLSDSGFYLCAWMKESNMNTEAFFGQGTRLTVV.

The V and J genes are TRBV6-1 and TRBJ2-1; D not resolved. V was shortened by 9 bases and J by 6 bases, with 18 bases between the two germline ends. The V gene's germline CDR1 is MNHNS and CDR2 SASEGT. The CDR3 covers 14 residues. Here the CDR3 reads CASALSYGLNEQFF. The DNA of the CDR3 is TGTGCCAGTGCGTTAAGTTATGGGCTCAATGAGCAGTTCTTC.

The chain links TRBV11-2 to TRBJ2-7; 8 bases fit TRBD2. V shed 8 bases and J 4 bases; nucleotides not matched to a gene: 7. Per germline, CDR1 SGHAT and CDR2 FQNNGV. This CDR3 spans 13 amino acids. CDR3 sequence reads: CASLAGGSYEQYF. The CDR3 DNA reads as TGTGCCAGCCTAGCGGGCGGGAGTTACGAGCAGTACTTC. The variable domain in full, completed from reference TRBV11-2 and TRBJ2-7, reads EAGVAQSPRYKIIEKRQSVAFWCNPISGHATLYWYQQILGQGPKLLIQFQNNGVVDDSQLPKDRFSAERLKGVDSTLKIQPAKLEDSAVYLCASLAGGSYEQYFGPGTRLTVT.

The chain employs TRBV19 and TRBJ1-1; no clear D. The V gene lost 6 bases and the J gene lost 3 bases, with 17 bases spanning the gap. Germline CDR1 and CDR2: LNHDA and SQIVND (reference sequence). The CDR3 covers 15 residues. The DNA of the CDR3 is TGTGCCAGTAGACCACATATTACAGCCCACACTGAAGCTTTCTTT. The encoded protein is CASRPHITAHTEAFF.

The rearrangement links TRBV6-1 to TRBJ2-1; 9 positions match TRBD2. The CDR3 extends over 14 amino acids. Germline V lookup: CDR1 MNHNS, CDR2 SASEGT. The trim removed 7 bases at V and 2 bases at J, leaving 3 bases unmatched. In DNA form, the CDR3 reads TGTGCCAGCAAAGCGGGGGGACCCTACAATGAGCAGTTCTTC. Its protein product is CASKAGGPYNEQFF.

The rearrangement uses TRBV11-1 and TRBJ2-1; TRBD2 matches at 7 bases. This CDR3 has 17 residues. Germline CDR1 SGHAT, CDR2 FQDESV (reference sequence). J lost 1 base, V lost 1 base, and 7 bases had no gene match. The CDR3 coding sequence is TGTGCCAGCAGCTTAGTCCAGCACGGGAGGTCCTACAATGAGCAGTTCTTC. Translated, it gives CASSLVQHGRSYNEQFF. The full variable domain, its missing parts supplied by reference TRBV11-1 and TRBJ2-1, is EAEVAQSPRYKITEKSQAVAFWCDPISGHATLYWYRQILGQGPELLVQFQDESVVDDSQLPKDRFSAERLKGVDSTLKIQPAELGDSAMYLCASSLVQHGRSYNEQFFGPGTRLTVL.

V usage is TRBV30 and J usage is TRBJ2-6; the match to TRBD1 covers 7 bases. With 7 bases clipped from V and 2 bases from J, the junction kept 2 bases outside the gene matches. Germline CDR1 reads GTSNPN; CDR2 reads SVGIG (reference sequence). The CDR3 sequence is 13 residues long. The CDR3 protein is CAFDRAGANVLTF. In DNA form, the CDR3 reads TGTGCCTTCGACAGGGCTGGGGCCAACGTCCTGACTTTC.

This rearrangement joins TRBV7-9 to TRBJ2-3; 8 nucleotides align to TRBD1. The CDR3 is 16 amino acids. The V gene end was trimmed by 1 base and the J gene end by 1 base; junction bases not matched to a gene: 4. CDR1 is SEHNR, CDR2 FQNEAQ, per germline (reference sequence). DNA for the CDR3: TGTGCCAGCAGCTTAGTTTCGGGACAGGGCACAGATACGCAGTATTTT. As protein: CASSLVSGQGTDTQYF.